This T cell receptor beta chain was recorded in a study of T cell repertoires in cytomegalovirus infection. Looking at the study overall: Use of recently identified HLA-C-restricted and well-studied HLA-B-restricted CMV epitopes was part of the study. Carrying CMV and the relevant HLA type showed in public TCR beta signatures.

Findings and caveats of the study: The response measured ex vivo was dominated by TCR beta clonotypes (HLA-C-restricted and CMV-specific).

One entry per CDR3 protein, called by TCRdb with MiXCR from the reads. The sample includes 200,000 to 250,000 distinct CDR3 sequences, about 40% of them seen just once. Germline values: CDR1 MNHNS, CDR2 SASEGT. The V segment lost 5 bases and the J segment 5 bases; nucleotides outside the gene matches: 9. CDR3 length: 16 residues. Regarding this clonotype: What it recognizes is unknown.

This TCR came from a human donor in good health (CMV status not recorded). Some clones in this sample may be carry-over from other donors' samples. Sequenced here: CD8+ T cells from cultured PBMCs, sampled from culture after CMV antigen stimulation. The chain employs TRBV6-1 and TRBJ2-1; TRBD2 agrees at 10 bases. The CDR3 nucleotides are TGTGCCAGCAGTTACCCAGCGGGAGGGCTAGACAATGAGCAGTTCTTC. It encodes CASSYPAGGLDNEQFF.